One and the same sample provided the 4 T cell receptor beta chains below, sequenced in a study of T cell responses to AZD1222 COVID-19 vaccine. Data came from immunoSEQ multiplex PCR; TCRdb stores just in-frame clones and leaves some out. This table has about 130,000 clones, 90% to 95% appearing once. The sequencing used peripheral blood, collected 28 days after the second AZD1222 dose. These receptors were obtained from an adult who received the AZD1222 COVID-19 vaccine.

The CDR3 DNA follows: TGTGCCAGTAGTATCGTGGGGCGGGTTGAGGAGCTGTTTTTT. It specifies CASSIVGRVEELFF. V is TRBV19 and J is TRBJ2-2; D assignment may be TRBD1 or TRBD2 (5 bases each). The CDR3 runs to 14 residues. Germline CDR1 LNHDA, CDR2 SQIVND (reference sequence). V was clipped by 3 bases and J by 10 bases, with 15 bases between them.

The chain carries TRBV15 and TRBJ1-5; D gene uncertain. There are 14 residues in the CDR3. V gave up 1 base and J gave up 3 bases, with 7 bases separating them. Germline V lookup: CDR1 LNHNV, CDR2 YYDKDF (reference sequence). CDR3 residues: CATSRVYVNQPQHF. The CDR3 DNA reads TGTGCCACCAGCAGAGTCTACGTCAATCAGCCCCAGCATTTT.

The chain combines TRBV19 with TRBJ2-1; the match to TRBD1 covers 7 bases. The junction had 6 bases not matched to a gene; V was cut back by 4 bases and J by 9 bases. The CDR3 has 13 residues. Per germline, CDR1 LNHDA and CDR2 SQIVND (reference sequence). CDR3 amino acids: CASSTTGASEQFF. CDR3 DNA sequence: TGTGCCAGTAGTACTACAGGGGCCAGTGAGCAGTTCTTC.

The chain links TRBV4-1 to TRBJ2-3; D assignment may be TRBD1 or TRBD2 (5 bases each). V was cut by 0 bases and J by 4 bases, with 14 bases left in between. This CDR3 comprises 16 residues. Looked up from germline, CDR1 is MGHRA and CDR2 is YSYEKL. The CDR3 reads CASSQDSWGPSDTQYF. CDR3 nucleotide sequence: TGCGCCAGCAGCCAAGATAGTTGGGGACCATCAGATACGCAGTATTTT.